This T cell receptor (beta chain) comes out of a study of cytomegalovirus exposure and HLA in healthy donors. Study conclusions and caveats: Subsequent analysis found a tendency for first-cohort TCR clusters to co-occur within the 95 to 150 validation repertoires.

CDR1 and CDR2 (germline): GTSNPN, SVGIG (reference sequence). CDR3 length: 15 amino acids. Losses at the gene ends were 3 bases for V and 4 bases for J; bases not matched to a gene: 10. Profiling relied on immunoSEQ multiplex PCR, and the TCRdb table lists in-frame clones only, not all of them. The table lists 200,000 to 250,000 clones, around four fifths of them singletons. Note on this clone: Its target is not known.

The clonotype originates from a woman in her 30s in good health and CMV-seropositive. V and J are TRBV30 and TRBJ2-7; 9 bases map to TRBD1. The sequenced sample consisted of PBMCs. The CDR3 sequence is CAWSPLGTGLYEQYF. Here the CDR3 DNA reads TGTGCCTGGAGCCCCCTGGGGACAGGGCTGTACGAGCAGTACTTC.